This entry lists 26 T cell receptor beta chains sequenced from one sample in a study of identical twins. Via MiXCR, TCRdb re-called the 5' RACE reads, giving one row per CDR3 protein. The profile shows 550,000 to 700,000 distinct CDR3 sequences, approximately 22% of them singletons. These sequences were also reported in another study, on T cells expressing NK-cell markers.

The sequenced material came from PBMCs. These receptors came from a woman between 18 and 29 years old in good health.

DNA for the CDR3: TGTGCCAGCAGCGTAGGCCCTAGCGGGAATGAGCAGTTCTTC. As protein: CASSVGPSGNEQFF. The chain combines TRBV9 with TRBJ2-1, with 8 bases aligning to TRBD2. The germline CDR1 and CDR2 sequences are SGDLS and YYNGEE. The V and J ends lost 0 bases and 7 bases, in that order; junction bases with no gene match: 3. The CDR3 sequence is 14 residues long.

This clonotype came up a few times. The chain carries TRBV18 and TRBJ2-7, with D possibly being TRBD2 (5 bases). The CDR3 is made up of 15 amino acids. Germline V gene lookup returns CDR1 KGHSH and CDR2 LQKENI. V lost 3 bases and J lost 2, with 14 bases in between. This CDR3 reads CASSPRGSETYEQYF. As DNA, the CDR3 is TGTGCCAGCTCACCTAGAGGGTCCGAGACCTACGAGCAGTACTTC.

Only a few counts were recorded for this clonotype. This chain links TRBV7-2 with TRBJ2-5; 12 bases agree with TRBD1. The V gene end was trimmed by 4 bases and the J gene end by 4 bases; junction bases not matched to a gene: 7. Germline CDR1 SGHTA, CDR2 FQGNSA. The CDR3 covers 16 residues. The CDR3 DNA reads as TGTGCCAGCAGCTCCGGGACAGGGGGCAGGGGAGAGACCCAGTACTTC. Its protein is CASSSGTGGRGETQYF.

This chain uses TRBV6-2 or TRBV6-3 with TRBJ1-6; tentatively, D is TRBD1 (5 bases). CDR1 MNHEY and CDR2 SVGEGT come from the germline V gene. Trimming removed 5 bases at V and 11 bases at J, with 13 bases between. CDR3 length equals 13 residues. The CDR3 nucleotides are TGTGCCAGCAGTCCGGGACCGAGGACACCCCTCCACTTT. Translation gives CASSPGPRTPLHF.

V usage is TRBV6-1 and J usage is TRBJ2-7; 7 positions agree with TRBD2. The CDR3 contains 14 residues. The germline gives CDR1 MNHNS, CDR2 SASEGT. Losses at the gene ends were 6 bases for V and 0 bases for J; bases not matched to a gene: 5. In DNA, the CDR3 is TGTGCCAGCAGACCGGGACTAAACTCCTACGAGCAGTACTTC. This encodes CASRPGLNSYEQYF.

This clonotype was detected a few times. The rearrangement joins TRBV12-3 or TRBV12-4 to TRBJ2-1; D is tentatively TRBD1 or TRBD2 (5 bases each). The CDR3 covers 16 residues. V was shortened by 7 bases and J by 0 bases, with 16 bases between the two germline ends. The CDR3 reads CASTLYGTSSYNEQFF. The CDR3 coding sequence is TGTGCCAGCACCCTCTACGGGACCAGCTCCTACAATGAGCAGTTCTTC.

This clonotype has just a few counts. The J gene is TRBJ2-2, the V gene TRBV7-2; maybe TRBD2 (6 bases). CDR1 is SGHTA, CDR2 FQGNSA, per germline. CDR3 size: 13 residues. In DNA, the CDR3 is TGTGCGCTACGCCGCGCGGGGACCGGGGAGCTGTTTTTT. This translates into CALRRAGTGELFF.

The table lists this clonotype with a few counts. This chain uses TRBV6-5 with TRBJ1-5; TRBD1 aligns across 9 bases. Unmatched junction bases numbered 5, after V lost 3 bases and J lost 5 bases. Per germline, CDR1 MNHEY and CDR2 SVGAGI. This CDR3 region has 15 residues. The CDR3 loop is CASSYTWTGDQPQHF. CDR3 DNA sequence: TGTGCCAGCAGTTATACCTGGACAGGGGATCAGCCCCAGCATTTT.

CDR3 sequence reads: CAISPGTPPHEQYF. DNA of the CDR3: TGTGCCATTTCCCCCGGGACCCCCCCCCACGAGCAGTACTTC. This chain uses TRBV10-3 with TRBJ2-7; TRBD1 or TRBD2 may be the D gene (5 bases each). V shed 9 bases and J shed 5 bases, with 20 bases lying between them. CDR1 is ENHRY, CDR2 SYGVKD, per germline. CDR3 length: 14 residues.

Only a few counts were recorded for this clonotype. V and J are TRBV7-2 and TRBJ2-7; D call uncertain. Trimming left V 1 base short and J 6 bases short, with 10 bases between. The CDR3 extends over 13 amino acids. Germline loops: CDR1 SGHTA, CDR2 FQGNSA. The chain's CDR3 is CASSLVRLSEQYF. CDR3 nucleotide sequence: TGTGCCAGCAGCTTAGTTCGTCTCTCCGAGCAGTACTTC.

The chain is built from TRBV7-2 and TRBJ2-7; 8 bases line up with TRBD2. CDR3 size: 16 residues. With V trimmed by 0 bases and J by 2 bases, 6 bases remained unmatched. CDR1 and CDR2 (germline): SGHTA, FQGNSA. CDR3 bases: TGTGCCAGCAGCTTAGCCTCTGGAGCGGGAGCCTACGAGCAGTACTTC. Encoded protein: CASSLASGAGAYEQYF.

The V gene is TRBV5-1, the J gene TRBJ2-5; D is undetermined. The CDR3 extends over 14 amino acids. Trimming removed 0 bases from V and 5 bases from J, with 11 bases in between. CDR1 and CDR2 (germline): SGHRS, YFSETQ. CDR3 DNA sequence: TGCGCCAGCAGCTTGGCCAGTCTCGGCGAGACCCAGTACTTC. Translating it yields CASSLASLGETQYF.

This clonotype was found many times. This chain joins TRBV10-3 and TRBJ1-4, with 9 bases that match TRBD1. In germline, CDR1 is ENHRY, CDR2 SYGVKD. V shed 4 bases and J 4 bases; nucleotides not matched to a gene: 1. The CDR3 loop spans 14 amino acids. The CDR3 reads CAISVTGGNEKLFF. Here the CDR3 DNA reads TGTGCCATCAGTGTGACAGGGGGTAATGAAAAACTGTTTTTT.

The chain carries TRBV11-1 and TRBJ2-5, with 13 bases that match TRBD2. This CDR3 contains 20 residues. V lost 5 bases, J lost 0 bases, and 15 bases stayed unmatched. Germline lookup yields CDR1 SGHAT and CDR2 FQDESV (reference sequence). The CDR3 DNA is TGTGCCAGCAGCCGGACCGGTGGGACTAGCGGGGAGGGGAACCAAGAGACCCAGTACTTC. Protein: CASSRTGGTSGEGNQETQYF. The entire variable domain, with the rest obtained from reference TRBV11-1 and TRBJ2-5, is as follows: EAEVAQSPRYKITEKSQAVAFWCDPISGHATLYWYRQILGQGPELLVQFQDESVVDDSQLPKDRFSAERLKGVDSTLKIQPAELGDSAMYLCASSRTGGTSGEGNQETQYFGPGTRLLVL.

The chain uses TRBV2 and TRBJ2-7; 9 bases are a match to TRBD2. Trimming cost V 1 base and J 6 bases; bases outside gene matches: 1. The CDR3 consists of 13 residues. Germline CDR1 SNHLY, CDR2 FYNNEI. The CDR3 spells CASSEVLAGEQYF. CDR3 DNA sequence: TGTGCCAGCAGTGAAGTACTAGCGGGCGAGCAGTACTTC.

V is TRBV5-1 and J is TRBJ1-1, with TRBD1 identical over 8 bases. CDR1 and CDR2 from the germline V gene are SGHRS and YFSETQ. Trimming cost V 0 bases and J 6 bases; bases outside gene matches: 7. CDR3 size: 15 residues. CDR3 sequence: CASSLEATGVPEAFF. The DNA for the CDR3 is TGCGCCAGCAGCTTGGAAGCGACAGGGGTGCCTGAAGCTTTCTTT.

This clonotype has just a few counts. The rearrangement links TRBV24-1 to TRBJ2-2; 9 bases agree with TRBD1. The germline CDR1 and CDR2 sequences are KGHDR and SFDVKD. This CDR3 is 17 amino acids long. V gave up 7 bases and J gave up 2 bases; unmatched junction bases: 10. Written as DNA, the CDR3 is TGTGCCACCAGCGAAACAGGGGGCCTCTATAACACCGGGGAGCTGTTTTTT. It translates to CATSETGGLYNTGELFF.

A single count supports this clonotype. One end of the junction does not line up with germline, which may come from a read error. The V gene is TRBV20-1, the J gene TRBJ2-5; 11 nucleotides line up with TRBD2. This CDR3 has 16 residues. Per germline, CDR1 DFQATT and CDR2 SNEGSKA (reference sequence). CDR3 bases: TGCTGTGCTAGAGATAGTAGCGGGAGGGTCAGGGAGACCCAGTACTTC. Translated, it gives CCARDSSGRVRETQYF.

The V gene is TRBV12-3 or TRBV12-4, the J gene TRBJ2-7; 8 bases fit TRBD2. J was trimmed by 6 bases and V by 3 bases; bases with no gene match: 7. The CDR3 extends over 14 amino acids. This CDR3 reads CASSLSGSQVEQYF. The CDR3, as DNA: TGTGCCAGCAGTTTGAGCGGGAGCCAGGTCGAGCAGTACTTC.

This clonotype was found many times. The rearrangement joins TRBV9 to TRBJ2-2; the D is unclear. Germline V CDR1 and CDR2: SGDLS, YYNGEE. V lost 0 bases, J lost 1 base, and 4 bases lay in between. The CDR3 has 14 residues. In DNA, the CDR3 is TGTGCCAGCAGCGTAGAGGGGAACACCGGGGAGCTGTTTTTT. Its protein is CASSVEGNTGELFF.

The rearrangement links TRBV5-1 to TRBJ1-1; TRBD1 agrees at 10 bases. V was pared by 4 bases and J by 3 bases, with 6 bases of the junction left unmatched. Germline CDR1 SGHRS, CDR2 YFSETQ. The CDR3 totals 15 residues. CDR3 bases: TGCGCCAGCAGCCCTACCGGGACAGGGGACACTGAAGCTTTCTTT. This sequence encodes CASSPTGTGDTEAFF.

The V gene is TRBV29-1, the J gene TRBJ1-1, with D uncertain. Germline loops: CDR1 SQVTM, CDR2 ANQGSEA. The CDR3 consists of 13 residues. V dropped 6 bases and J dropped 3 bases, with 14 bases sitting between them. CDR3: CSVREDGHTEAFF. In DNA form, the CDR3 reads TGCAGCGTGAGGGAGGACGGGCACACTGAAGCTTTCTTT.

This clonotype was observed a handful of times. The CDR3 loop is CASSQDLASGANEQFF. The DNA of the CDR3 is TGCGCCAGCAGCCAAGATCTAGCTAGCGGTGCCAATGAGCAGTTCTTC. The rearrangement uses TRBV4-3 and TRBJ2-1, with 7 bases matching TRBD2. Trimming took 0 bases from V and 6 from J; bases not matched to a gene: 8. This CDR3 contains 16 residues. CDR1 and CDR2 from the germline V gene are LGHNA and YSLEER.

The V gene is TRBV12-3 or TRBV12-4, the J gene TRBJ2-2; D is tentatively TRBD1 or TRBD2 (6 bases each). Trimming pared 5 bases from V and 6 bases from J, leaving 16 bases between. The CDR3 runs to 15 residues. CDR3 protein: CASSPGGGDAGELFF. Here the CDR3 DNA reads TGTGCCAGCAGTCCCGGAGGGGGAGACGCCGGGGAGCTGTTTTTT.

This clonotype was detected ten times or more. The CDR3 spells CSARGVYEQYF. CDR3 bases: TGCAGTGCTAGAGGAGTCTACGAGCAGTACTTC. The rearrangement links TRBV20-1 to TRBJ2-7; D is unresolved. Per germline, CDR1 DFQATT and CDR2 SNEGSKA (reference sequence). Trimming took 1 base from V and 3 from J, leaving 4 bases between them. The CDR3 loop spans 11 amino acids.

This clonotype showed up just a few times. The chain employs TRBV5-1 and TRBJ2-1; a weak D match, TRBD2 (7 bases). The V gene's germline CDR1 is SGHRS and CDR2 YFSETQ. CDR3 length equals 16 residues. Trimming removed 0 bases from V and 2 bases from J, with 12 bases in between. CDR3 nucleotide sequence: TGCGCCAGCAGCTTGGGTGTGGGGGGGCCCTACAATGAGCAGTTCTTC. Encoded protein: CASSLGVGGPYNEQFF.